These 8 T cell receptor beta chains were sequenced from one sample in a study of technical replicates of blood from a few donors. The table came from immunoSEQ multiplex PCR; TCRdb's copy has only in-frame clones and leaves some out. The repertoire holds around 68,000 clones, with about 97% as singletons. Sample: T cells isolated from PBMCs. These receptors all stem from a human donor in good health.

This clone appeared once. This chain's CDR3 is CAWSVINPGGLQPQHF. CDR3 sequence (DNA): TGTGCCTGGAGTGTAATTAATCCAGGGGGCCTTCAGCCCCAGCATTTT. This chain joins TRBV30 and TRBJ1-5; 8 bases align to TRBD1. The V segment lost 0 bases and the J segment 6 bases; nucleotides outside the gene matches: 10. The CDR3 covers 16 residues. Looked up from germline, CDR1 is GTSNPN and CDR2 is SVGIG (reference sequence).

The genes are TRBV27 and TRBJ2-7; unclear D gene. Germline CDR1 is MNHEY and CDR2 is SMNVEV (reference sequence). Trimming stripped 0 bases from V and 0 bases from J, with 6 bases between. This CDR3 has 14 residues. The CDR3 DNA reads as TGTGCCAGCAGTTTATCGGCCAGCTCCTACGAGCAGTACTTC. Encoded protein: CASSLSASSYEQYF.

This clone was counted a single time. The CDR3 protein is CASKRAAGNTIYF. The CDR3 DNA reads as TGTGCCAGCAAACGAGCCGCTGGAAACACCATATATTTT. J is TRBJ1-3 and V is TRBV27; no firm D call. CDR1 and CDR2 (germline): MNHEY, SMNVEV (reference sequence). The CDR3 extends over 13 amino acids. V lost 7 bases and J 2 bases, leaving 9 bases between the germline ends.

The V and J genes are TRBV7-6 and TRBJ1-5; possible D gene TRBD1, 5 bases. The germline V and J ends were trimmed by 2 bases and 5 bases, with 10 bases remaining between them. This CDR3 is 14 amino acids long. CDR1 and CDR2 from the germline V gene are SGHVS and FNYEAQ. The CDR3 is CASSLQGWYQPQHF. CDR3 DNA sequence: TGTGCCAGCAGCTTACAGGGTTGGTATCAGCCCCAGCATTTT.

This rearrangement joins TRBV29-1 to TRBJ2-7, with no clear D. V dropped 4 bases and J dropped 6 bases, with 13 bases sitting between them. The germline gives CDR1 SQVTM, CDR2 ANQGSEA. This CDR3 is built from 12 residues. The CDR3 bases are TGCAGCGTTGGAACTACCCTTTCCGAGCAGTACTTC. Protein sequence: CSVGTTLSEQYF.

This chain joins TRBV28 and TRBJ2-3, with 8 positions matching TRBD1. The germline V gene encodes CDR1 MDHEN and CDR2 SYDVKM. J lost 4 bases, V lost 3 bases, and 3 bases had no gene match. This CDR3 contains 14 residues. CDR3 DNA: TGTGCCAGCAGTTTCAGGGGGCCGGCAGATACGCAGTATTTT. Its translation: CASSFRGPADTQYF.

The chain is built from TRBV7-3 and TRBJ2-7; 11 bases line up with TRBD2. With 4 bases clipped from V and 2 bases from J, the junction kept 4 bases outside the gene matches. Germline CDR1 SGHTA, CDR2 FQGTGA. The CDR3 has 15 residues. CDR3 sequence reads: CASSSLAGGPYEQYF. CDR3 sequence (DNA): TGTGCCAGCAGCTCCTTAGCGGGAGGGCCCTACGAGCAGTACTTC.

This chain joins TRBV11-2 and TRBJ2-1; 8 bases map to TRBD2. Trimming removed 2 bases from V and 6 bases from J; junction bases left unmatched: 6. Germline V CDR1 and CDR2: SGHAT, FQNNGV. This CDR3 has 15 residues. As DNA, the CDR3 is TGTGCCAGCAGCTTATCCAGCGGGAGTCTCAATGAGCAGTTCTTC. Its protein product is CASSLSSGSLNEQFF.